The 20 T cell receptor beta chains given below trace back to one sample, sequenced in a study of T cell changes during pregnancy in multiple sclerosis. Profiled with immunoSEQ multiplex PCR; TCRdb holds only in-frame clones, not every one. The sample contains about 36,000 clones, roughly 89% of which appear only once. The source was CD4+ T cells from peripheral blood mononuclear cells, collected in the second trimester of pregnancy. Source of these receptors: a female donor in good health, enrolled as a control in a pregnancy study.

This clone came up once. The gene calls are TRBV28 and TRBJ2-3, with 8 bases lining up with TRBD1. CDR3 length equals 18 residues. CDR1 is MDHEN and CDR2 is SYDVKM in the germline V gene. Trimming at V came to 7 bases and at J to 1 base, leaving 16 bases not matched to a gene. The CDR3 region is CASKPRQGTDKRTDTQYF. CDR3 in DNA: TGTGCCAGCAAGCCCCGACAGGGGACAGACAAACGCACAGATACGCAGTATTTT.

V usage is TRBV7-8 and J usage is TRBJ2-1; D uncertain. The CDR3 extends over 15 amino acids. In germline, CDR1 is SGHVS, CDR2 FQNEAQ. V was pared by 1 base and J by 0 bases, with 7 bases between. CDR3 bases: TGTGCCAGCAGCTTAGATGCGGCCTCCTACAATGAGCAGTTCTTC. The encoded protein is CASSLDAASYNEQFF. The complete variable domain, with remaining parts taken from reference TRBV7-8 and TRBJ2-1, reads GAGVSQSPRYKVAKRGQDVALRCDPISGHVSLFWYQQALGQGPEFLTYFQNEAQLDKSGLPSDRFFAERPEGSVSTLKIQRTQQEDSAVYLCASSLDAASYNEQFFGPGTRLTVL.

The chain carries TRBV7-9 and TRBJ2-3; no reliable D call. The V gene's germline CDR1 is SEHNR and CDR2 FQNEAQ (reference sequence). V lost 3 bases to trimming and J lost 5 bases, with 6 bases between them. This CDR3 contains 12 residues. CDR3 residues: CASSFSGDTQYF. Here the CDR3 DNA reads TGTGCCAGCAGCTTTTCGGGAGATACGCAGTATTTT.

The J gene is TRBJ1-2, the V gene TRBV7-9; perhaps TRBD1 as D (5 bases). The V end lost 3 bases, the J end lost 1 base, and 9 bases lay between the germline ends. Germline loops: CDR1 SEHNR, CDR2 FQNEAQ (reference sequence). This CDR3 contains 14 residues. The CDR3 loop reads CASSFGGGNYGYTF. DNA for the CDR3: TGTGCCAGCAGCTTTGGGGGGGGTAACTATGGCTACACCTTC.

The V and J genes are TRBV30 and TRBJ1-6, with D perhaps TRBD1 (5 bases). CDR3 length: 14 residues. Germline V gene data show CDR1 as GTSNPN and CDR2 as SVGIG (reference sequence). The germline V and J ends were trimmed by 4 bases and 0 bases, with 7 bases remaining between them. The CDR3 loop reads CAWMGGSYNSPLHF. The CDR3 nucleotides read TGTGCCTGGATGGGGGGCTCCTATAATTCACCCCTCCACTTT.

V and J are TRBV4-1 and TRBJ2-2; D is perhaps TRBD2 (5 bases). The germline CDR1 and CDR2 sequences are MGHRA and YSYEKL. Trimming cost V 0 bases and J 8 bases, with 13 bases left between them. This CDR3 spans 15 amino acids. The CDR3: CASSQDQTTRGELFF. The CDR3 DNA reads as TGCGCCAGCAGCCAAGACCAGACTACCAGAGGGGAGCTGTTTTTT.

This chain links TRBV19 with TRBJ1-2; possible D gene TRBD1, 6 bases. Germline V gene data show CDR1 as LNHDA and CDR2 as SQIVND (reference sequence). The CDR3 spans 14 residues. With 5 bases removed from V and 3 bases from J, the gap between germline ends came to 13 bases. The CDR3 loop is CASSPWDTDYGYTF. In DNA, the CDR3 is TGTGCCAGTAGTCCTTGGGACACGGACTATGGCTACACCTTC.

CDR3 in amino acids: CAIRRQQNEKLFF. Written as DNA, the CDR3 is TGTGCCATCAGGAGACAGCAGAATGAAAAACTGTTTTTT. The J gene is TRBJ1-4, the V gene TRBV10-3; maybe TRBD1 (5 bases). The CDR3 is 13 amino acids. Germline V CDR1 and CDR2: ENHRY, SYGVKD. V was shortened by 6 bases and J by 5 bases, with 10 bases between the two germline ends.

The chain employs TRBV5-6 and TRBJ2-1, with 7 bases aligning to TRBD1. Per the germline V gene, CDR1 is SGHDT and CDR2 is YYEEEE. The junction had 8 bases not matched to a gene; V was cut back by 5 bases and J by 0 bases. The CDR3 length is 16 residues. CDR3 residues: CASRTWTGASYNEQFF. The CDR3 bases are TGTGCCAGCAGGACGTGGACAGGAGCCTCCTACAATGAGCAGTTCTTC.

The chain couples TRBV5-1 to TRBJ1-6, with D possibly being TRBD1 (6 bases). This CDR3 comprises 14 residues. Germline values: CDR1 SGHRS, CDR2 YFSETQ. V gave up 4 bases and J gave up 7 bases, with 12 bases separating them. CDR3 DNA sequence: TGCGCCAGCAGCAATGCACAGGGCAATTCACCCCTCCACTTT. Residues: CASSNAQGNSPLHF.

This clone was recorded only once. The V call is TRBV5-1, the J call TRBJ2-1; TRBD2 might be the D (6 bases). There are 15 residues in the CDR3. The germline V and J ends were trimmed by 3 bases and 6 bases, with 16 bases remaining between them. The germline V gene has CDR1 SGHRS and CDR2 YFSETQ. The CDR3 loop is CASSYGSGRSNEQFF. The CDR3 DNA sequence: TGCGCCAGCAGCTACGGAAGCGGGCGGAGCAATGAGCAGTTCTTC.

This chain joins TRBV5-1 and TRBJ1-3, with TRBD1 as a possible D gene (5 bases). The germline gives CDR1 SGHRS, CDR2 YFSETQ. This CDR3 contains 15 residues. Between the trimmed V and J ends, which lost 2 bases and 0 bases, there was a span of 9 bases. The CDR3 sequence is CASSFQGYSGNTIYF. CDR3 nucleotides: TGCGCCAGCAGCTTCCAGGGTTACTCTGGAAACACCATATATTTT.

This clone has a handful of counts. The chain uses TRBV7-2 and TRBJ2-1, with D possibly matching TRBD1 (5 bases). The CDR3 contains 14 residues. The V end was cut by 3 bases, the J end by 0 bases, with 6 bases between. Germline CDR1 reads SGHTA; CDR2 reads FQGNSA. The CDR3 is CASSFQGSYNEQFF. The CDR3 nucleotides are TGTGCCAGCAGCTTCCAGGGCTCCTACAATGAGCAGTTCTTC.

V is TRBV6-1 and J is TRBJ2-7; a possible D gene is TRBD2 (5 bases). CDR3 length: 15 residues. With 7 bases removed from V and 1 base from J, the gap between germline ends came to 17 bases. Germline lookup yields CDR1 MNHNS and CDR2 SASEGT. The CDR3 DNA follows: TGTGCCAGCATGCGAGCCGGGGAACCTTCCTACGAGCAGTACTTC. The encoded protein is CASMRAGEPSYEQYF.

The gene calls are TRBV30 and TRBJ1-2, with D perhaps matching TRBD1 (5 bases). The CDR3 is 14 residues long. CDR1 and CDR2 from the germline V gene are GTSNPN and SVGIG (reference sequence). V shed 7 bases and J shed 1 base, with 16 bases lying between them. CDR3 sequence: CASTGDSSNYGYTF. The CDR3 DNA is TGTGCCTCGACCGGAGACAGCAGTAACTATGGCTACACCTTC.

The rearrangement joins TRBV5-4 to TRBJ2-7; TRBD2 matches at 9 bases. CDR1 is SGHNT, CDR2 YYREEE, per germline (reference sequence). Unmatched junction bases numbered 2, after V lost 1 base and J lost 3 bases. CDR3 length equals 14 residues. In nucleotides, the CDR3 is TGTGCCAGCAGCTTGCTAGCGGGGAACTACGAGCAGTACTTC. The encoded protein is CASSLLAGNYEQYF.

V usage is TRBV7-6 and J usage is TRBJ1-2, with TRBD1 as a possible D gene (5 bases). This CDR3 has 12 residues. V dropped 3 bases and J dropped 6 bases, with 8 bases sitting between them. Germline CDR1 and CDR2: SGHVS and FNYEAQ. The CDR3 DNA sequence: TGTGCCAGCAGCTTGCGGGGGGATGGCTACACCTTC. This gives the protein CASSLRGDGYTF.

The V call is TRBV5-4, the J call TRBJ2-1, with D possibly TRBD1 on 5 matching bases. This CDR3 is built from 15 residues. The germline V gene encodes CDR1 SGHNT and CDR2 YYREEE (reference sequence). Trimming took off 2 bases at V and 0 bases at J, with 9 bases between the two ends. CDR3 sequence: CASSFLQDSYNEQFF. CDR3 DNA sequence: TGTGCCAGCAGCTTCTTACAGGACTCCTACAATGAGCAGTTCTTC.

The V gene is TRBV21-1, the J gene TRBJ2-2; TRBD1 is the table's D call, not checked against the DNA. TRBV21-1 is given as a pseudogene. The CDR3 has 21 residues. The CDR3 DNA is TGTGCCAGCAGCAAACGCCCTGCGGGACAGGGGGCACGGTATAACACCGGGGAGCTGTTTTTT. Translated: CASSKRPAGQGARYNTGELFF.

The rearrangement joins TRBV30 to TRBJ1-2; TRBD1 agrees at 7 bases. After removal of 3 bases from V and 1 base from J, the junction contained 2 bases not matched to a gene. Germline lookup yields CDR1 GTSNPN and CDR2 SVGIG (reference sequence). The CDR3 covers 13 residues. CDR3 sequence: CAWSRDSNYGYTF. The CDR3 DNA reads as TGTGCCTGGAGCCGGGACAGTAACTATGGCTACACCTTC. The variable domain in full, completed from reference TRBV30 and TRBJ1-2, reads SQTIHQWPATLVQPVGSPLSLECTVEGTSNPNLYWYRQAAGRGLQLLFYSVGIGQISSEVPQNLSASRPQDRQFILSSKKLLLSDSGFYLCAWSRDSNYGYTFGSGTRLTVV.